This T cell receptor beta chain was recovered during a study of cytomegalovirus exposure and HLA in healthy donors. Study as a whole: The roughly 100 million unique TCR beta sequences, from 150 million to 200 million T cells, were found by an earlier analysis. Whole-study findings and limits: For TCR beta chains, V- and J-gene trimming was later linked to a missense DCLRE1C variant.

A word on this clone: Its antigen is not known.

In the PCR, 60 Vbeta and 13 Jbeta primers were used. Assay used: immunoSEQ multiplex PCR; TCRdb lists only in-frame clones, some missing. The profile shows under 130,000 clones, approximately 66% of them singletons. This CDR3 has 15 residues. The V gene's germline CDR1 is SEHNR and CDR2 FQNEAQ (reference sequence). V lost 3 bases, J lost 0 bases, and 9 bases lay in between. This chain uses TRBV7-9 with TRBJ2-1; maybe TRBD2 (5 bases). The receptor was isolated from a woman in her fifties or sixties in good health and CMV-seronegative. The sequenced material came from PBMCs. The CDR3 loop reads CASSLAGFSYNEQFF. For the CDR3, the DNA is TGTGCCAGCAGCTTGGCGGGCTTCTCCTACAATGAGCAGTTCTTC.